One and the same sample provided the 13 T cell receptor beta chains below, sequenced in a study of T cell responses to AZD1222 COVID-19 vaccine. Sequenced by immunoSEQ multiplex PCR; TCRdb stores in-frame clones only, minus some. Of some 140,000 clones listed, 93% are singletons. The material sequenced was peripheral blood, taken on day 0 of AZD1222 vaccination. These receptor sequences come from an adult in good health.

The CDR3 spells CASSLQGANTEAFF. CDR3 DNA sequence: TGTGCCAGCAGCCTACAGGGGGCGAACACTGAAGCTTTCTTT. This chain uses TRBV7-2 with TRBJ1-1; 9 bases agree with TRBD1. Trimming took 5 bases from V and 1 from J; bases not matched to a gene: 2. CDR3 length: 14 amino acids. CDR1 and CDR2 (germline): SGHTA, FQGNSA.

The V gene is TRBV5-6, the J gene TRBJ1-1, with a possible D match to TRBD1 (6 bases). This CDR3 contains 14 residues. Germline V gene data show CDR1 as SGHDT and CDR2 as YYEEEE. V was clipped by 0 bases and J by 5 bases, with 11 bases between them. This CDR3 is CASSLAGDKTEAFF. In DNA form, the CDR3 reads TGTGCCAGCAGCTTGGCGGGGGACAAGACTGAAGCTTTCTTT.

This chain joins TRBV5-1 and TRBJ2-3; 9 bases map to TRBD2. The CDR3 consists of 15 residues. V lost 2 bases and J lost 4; bases outside the gene matches: 5. Germline-derived CDR1 and CDR2 are SGHRS and YFSETQ. CDR3 amino acids: CASSLAGGFADTQYF. The DNA of the CDR3 is TGCGCCAGCAGCTTAGCGGGGGGATTCGCAGATACGCAGTATTTT.

The rearrangement links TRBV5-4 to TRBJ2-2; D not resolved. The CDR3 extends over 14 amino acids. The V gene's germline CDR1 is SGHNT and CDR2 YYREEE (reference sequence). Trimming pared 0 bases from V and 6 bases from J, leaving 9 bases between. Here the CDR3 reads CASSLDRSAGELFF. DNA of the CDR3: TGTGCCAGCAGCTTGGATCGGTCCGCCGGGGAGCTGTTTTTT.

V usage is TRBV10-3 and J usage is TRBJ1-3, with D unclear. V was cut by 4 bases and J by 4 bases, with 8 bases left in between. Germline CDR1 is ENHRY and CDR2 is SYGVKD. The length of the CDR3 is 13 residues. Written as DNA, the CDR3 is TGTGCCATCAGTGCTGGGAAAGGAAACACCATATATTTT. Translating gives CAISAGKGNTIYF.

V gene TRBV7-9 combines with J gene TRBJ2-7; tentative D call: TRBD2 (5 bases). The CDR3 has 14 amino acids. The V and J ends lost 3 bases and 3 bases respectively, with 12 bases between them. Per the germline V gene, CDR1 is SEHNR and CDR2 is FQNEAQ (reference sequence). CDR3 in amino acids: CASSLQGRGYEQYF. The CDR3 region has the DNA TGTGCCAGCAGCTTGCAAGGGAGAGGCTACGAGCAGTACTTC.

The gene calls are TRBV27 and TRBJ2-1; TRBD1 matches 7 bases. In germline, CDR1 is MNHEY, CDR2 SMNVEV (reference sequence). The V and J ends lost 3 bases and 10 bases, in that order; junction bases with no gene match: 3. There are 12 residues in the CDR3. CDR3 region: CASSLRGQEQFF. The CDR3 bases are TGTGCCAGCAGTTTGAGGGGGCAAGAGCAGTTCTTC.

The chain joins TRBV5-6 to TRBJ2-1, with D hard to call. Trimming cost V 2 bases and J 4 bases, with 7 bases left between them. Germline-derived CDR1 and CDR2 are SGHDT and YYEEEE. The CDR3 runs to 13 residues. This chain's CDR3 is CASSFTNYNEQFF. The CDR3 DNA is TGTGCCAGCAGCTTTACAAATTACAATGAGCAGTTCTTC.

V is TRBV7-9 and J is TRBJ1-5; D ambiguous. V gave up 2 bases and J gave up 5 bases, with 4 bases separating them. Germline CDR1 and CDR2: SEHNR and FQNEAQ (reference sequence). This CDR3 is 12 amino acids long. The DNA of the CDR3 is TGTGCCAGCAGCTTAATGGATCAGCCCCAGCATTTT. Amino acids: CASSLMDQPQHF.

The CDR3 nucleotides read TGTGCCAGCAGTTATAGGGGGACTAACTACAATGAGCAGTTCTTC. This sequence encodes CASSYRGTNYNEQFF. This chain uses TRBV6-5 with TRBJ2-1, with TRBD2 as a possible D gene (7 bases). This CDR3 contains 15 residues. The V end lost 3 bases, the J end lost 3 bases, and 12 bases lay between the germline ends. Germline-derived CDR1 and CDR2 are MNHEY and SVGAGI.

V gene TRBV7-6 combines with J gene TRBJ2-7, with D perhaps matching TRBD2 (6 bases). CDR1 is SGHVS and CDR2 is FNYEAQ in the germline V gene. V shed 3 bases and J shed 3 bases, with 12 bases lying between them. The CDR3 covers 14 residues. CDR3 in amino acids: CASSFGGLDYEQYF. The CDR3 bases are TGTGCCAGCAGCTTTGGGGGACTTGACTACGAGCAGTACTTC. The entire variable domain, with the rest obtained from reference TRBV7-6 and TRBJ2-7, is as follows: GAGVSQSPRYKVTKRGQDVALRCDPISGHVSLYWYRQALGQGPEFLTYFNYEAQQDKSGLPNDRFSAERPEGSISTLTIQRTEQRDSAMYRCASSFGGLDYEQYFGPGTRLTVT.

The chain recombines TRBV27 with TRBJ2-7; weak D call: TRBD2 (6 bases). The CDR3 is made up of 13 amino acids. Trimming pared 8 bases from V and 6 bases from J, leaving 17 bases between. Germline V gene lookup returns CDR1 MNHEY and CDR2 SMNVEV (reference sequence). The CDR3 protein is CASGLSGRGEQYF. The CDR3 DNA sequence: TGTGCCAGCGGACTTTCCGGGAGAGGCGAGCAGTACTTC.

The chain recombines TRBV3-1 (or the pseudogene TRBV3-2) with TRBJ1-1, with no clear D. Germline CDR1 LGHDT, CDR2 YNNKEL (reference sequence). V lost 1 base, J lost 10 bases, and 10 bases lay in between. The CDR3 extends over 12 amino acids. CDR3: CASSQGNQIAFF. The DNA for the CDR3 is TGTGCCAGCAGCCAAGGTAATCAGATAGCTTTCTTT.